The entry that follows covers one T cell receptor (beta chain) sequence. These data are taken from a study of blood T cell repertoires in COVID-19. Clones were sequenced by immunoSEQ multiplex PCR, and TCRdb holds only the in-frame ones, with some missing. The sample holds 40,000 to 50,000 clones, 90% seen once. The CDR3 has 14 amino acids. The germline CDR1 and CDR2 sequences are SGHTA and FQGNSA. Trimming took 1 base from V and 4 from J, leaving 7 bases between them. The sequencing input was peripheral blood. This TCR came from a man in his sixties or seventies with acute or convalescent COVID-19. V and J are TRBV7-2 and TRBJ2-2; weak D call: TRBD1 (5 bases). The CDR3: CASSLEGITGELFF. The CDR3 region has the DNA TGTGCCAGCAGCTTAGAGGGGATCACCGGGGAGCTGTTTTTT.